This T cell receptor (beta chain) was obtained from a study of blood T cell repertoires in COVID-19. For the study at large: The cDNA or gDNA used as material had been derived from T cells, B-cell-depleted T cells, or PBMCs.

Libraries were prepared by immunoSEQ multiplex PCR; TCRdb keeps only in-frame clonotypes and omits some of them. This table holds some 200,000 clones, about 80% found once. V was cut by 9 bases and J by 7 bases, with 15 bases left in between. The CDR3 runs 12 residues. Germline loops: CDR1 MDHEN, CDR2 SYDVKM. This rearrangement joins TRBV28 to TRBJ1-2; possible D gene TRBD1, 5 bases. The clonotype originates from a human donor with acute or convalescent COVID-19. The donor label of this sample is uncertain. The material sequenced was peripheral blood. Here the CDR3 reads CASTLREGGYTF. The CDR3 bases are TGTGCCAGTACCCTCAGGGAGGGTGGCTACACCTTC.